These 18 T cell receptor beta chains were sequenced from one sample in a study of response to subunit inactivated influenza vaccine (dated by TCRdb to the late 2010s). The library came from RT-PCR. TCRdb lists the instrument as Illumina HiSeq 2500. TCRdb cleaned the public reads at Q25 with fastp, built clones with MiXCR and kept in-frame beta chains. CDR3 protein sequences are deduplicated, and each keeps its most common genes and DNA. Within this sample are 710,000 or so distinct CDR3 sequences, with approximately 14% of them counted one time only. Of the sample, 11% falls within the top ten clones. Material: PBMCs from blood, obtained roughly 12 days after vaccination. Every receptor here comes from a man aged 50 to 60 who received an inactivated influenza vaccine. Donor details come from another sample of the same person, matched by shared clones.

The V gene is TRBV12-3 or TRBV12-4, the J gene TRBJ2-4; D not resolved. The CDR3 is made up of 13 amino acids. Trimming cost V 6 bases and J 8 bases, with 14 bases left between them. DNA of the CDR3: TGTGCCAGCAGCCTTAGGTCAGGAGACATTCAGTACTTC. Its translation is CASSLRSGDIQYF.

The chain recombines TRBV20-1 with TRBJ1-1, with TRBD1 matching 7 bases. Germline CDR1 and CDR2: DFQATT and SNEGSKA (reference sequence). This CDR3 contains 12 residues. CDR3 DNA: TGCGGGATGGGACAGATGAACACTGAAGCTTTCTTT. Its translation: CGMGQMNTEAFF.

The CDR3 spells CASSLGRAGGLTYNEQFF. DNA for the CDR3: TGTGCCAGCAGCTTAGGTAGGGCAGGGGGCCTTACCTACAATGAGCAGTTCTTC. V is TRBV7-9 and J is TRBJ2-1; 8 bases are a match to TRBD1. V gave up 1 base and J gave up 2 bases; unmatched junction bases: 10. The CDR3 contains 18 residues. Germline V gene data show CDR1 as SEHNR and CDR2 as FQNEAQ (reference sequence).

J is TRBJ1-4 and V is TRBV20-1, with D possibly matching TRBD1 (5 bases). This CDR3 spans 15 amino acids. With 5 bases removed from V and 7 bases from J, the gap between germline ends came to 20 bases. Germline-derived CDR1 and CDR2 are DFQATT and SNEGSKA (reference sequence). The DNA for the CDR3 is TGCAGTGCTCAAAGCGGGACTCCCGGGGCTGAAAAACTGTTTTTT. This translates into CSAQSGTPGAEKLFF.

J is TRBJ2-2 and V is TRBV5-1; D is possibly TRBD1 (5 bases). Trimming stripped 4 bases from V and 6 bases from J, with 19 bases between. Germline values: CDR1 SGHRS, CDR2 YFSETQ. The CDR3 spans 16 residues. Here the CDR3 DNA reads TGCGCCAGCAGCCCCCTTGATGGGAAGGGGCCCGGGGAGCTGTTTTTT. This codes for CASSPLDGKGPGELFF. Based on the CDR3 plus reference TRBV5-1 and TRBJ2-2, the full variable domain is KAGVTQTPRYLIKTRGQQVTLSCSPISGHRSVSWYQQTPGQGLQFLFEYFSETQRNKGNFPGRFSGRQFSNSRSEMNVSTLELGDSALYLCASSPLDGKGPGELFFGEGSRLTVL.

The J gene is TRBJ2-7, the V gene TRBV27; tentative D call: TRBD2 (6 bases). In germline, CDR1 is MNHEY, CDR2 SMNVEV (reference sequence). The V end lost 6 bases, the J end lost 3 bases, and 12 bases lay between the germline ends. This CDR3 spans 13 amino acids. The CDR3 loop is CASSASVNYEQYF. CDR3 sequence (DNA): TGTGCCAGCAGCGCTAGCGTAAACTACGAGCAGTACTTC.

The rearrangement links TRBV29-1 to TRBJ1-1; D may be TRBD1 (6 bases). Germline V gives CDR1 SQVTM, CDR2 ANQGSEA. V lost 2 bases and J lost 10, with 11 bases in between. The CDR3 totals 11 residues. The CDR3 region has the DNA TGCAGCGTTGAATATGGGGGCGCAGCTTTCTTT. Translating it yields CSVEYGGAAFF.

The J gene is TRBJ2-3, the V gene TRBV4-1; TRBD2 aligns across 9 bases. Trimming took 0 bases from V and 6 from J; bases not matched to a gene: 7. This CDR3 is built from 16 residues. CDR1 is MGHRA, CDR2 YSYEKL, per germline. CDR3 in DNA: TGCGCCAGCAGCCAAGATCCAGCGGGGGGAGGGGATACGCAGTATTTT. It is translated as CASSQDPAGGGDTQYF.

This clonotype was observed a few times. The rearrangement joins TRBV20-1 to TRBJ2-7, with a weak D call TRBD1 (6 bases). Germline V CDR1 and CDR2: DFQATT, SNEGSKA (reference sequence). This CDR3 has 14 amino acids. V dropped 5 bases and J dropped 6 bases, with 20 bases sitting between them. The CDR3 loop reads CSAEKIQGFLEQYF. In nucleotides, the CDR3 is TGCAGTGCTGAAAAAATACAGGGTTTCCTCGAGCAGTACTTC.

The DNA of the CDR3 is TGTGCCAGCAGCAGTGGACCGGGCGGGGAGCAGTACTTC. It encodes CASSSGPGGEQYF. V is TRBV7-9 and J is TRBJ2-7, with a weak D call TRBD2 (5 bases). The CDR3 is 13 residues long. Per the germline V gene, CDR1 is SEHNR and CDR2 is FQNEAQ (reference sequence). With 5 bases removed from V and 7 bases from J, the gap between germline ends came to 15 bases.

This clonotype was seen a handful of times. The V and J genes are TRBV29-1 and TRBJ2-5; D is unresolved. Looked up from germline, CDR1 is SQVTM and CDR2 is ANQGSEA. The CDR3 contains 10 residues. The V and J ends lost 6 bases and 5 bases respectively, with 7 bases between them. The CDR3 here is CSVAWETQYF. Here the CDR3 DNA reads TGCAGCGTGGCTTGGGAGACCCAGTACTTC.

This clonotype was found a few times. V and J are TRBV15 and TRBJ2-1; D is undetermined. Germline values: CDR1 LNHNV, CDR2 YYDKDF (reference sequence). V dropped 3 bases and J dropped 7 bases, with 22 bases sitting between them. This CDR3 comprises 17 residues. CDR3 protein: CATSSPRPPPSGNEQFF. The CDR3 bases are TGTGCCACCAGCAGCCCTAGGCCTCCCCCATCCGGGAATGAGCAGTTCTTC.

This clonotype has more than one count but fewer than ten. This chain's CDR3 is CSAGTGLLYGYTF. DNA of the CDR3: TGCAGCGCAGGGACAGGGCTACTCTATGGCTACACCTTC. V gene TRBV29-1 combines with J gene TRBJ1-2; 9 nucleotides agree with TRBD1. Germline V gene sequence: CDR1 SQVTM, CDR2 ANQGSEA. With V trimmed by 7 bases and J by 4 bases, 7 bases remained unmatched. The CDR3 length is 13 residues.

The V call is TRBV7-2, the J call TRBJ2-1, with no clear D. CDR3 length equals 13 residues. The V gene's germline CDR1 is SGHTA and CDR2 FQGNSA. The V end lost 2 bases, the J end lost 10 bases, and 12 bases lay between the germline ends. The CDR3 DNA follows: TGTGCCAGCAGCTTAAGGGAAGTGGAAGAGCAGTTCTTC. This sequence encodes CASSLREVEEQFF.

The J gene is TRBJ1-5, the V gene TRBV30; possible D gene TRBD1, 5 bases. The CDR3 has 13 amino acids. Germline CDR1 is GTSNPN and CDR2 is SVGIG (reference sequence). The V end was cut by 0 bases, the J end by 7 bases, with 10 bases between. The CDR3 reads CAWSVGARQPQHF. Written as DNA, the CDR3 is TGTGCCTGGAGTGTAGGGGCCAGGCAGCCCCAGCATTTT.

This clonotype was recorded at least ten times. The chain carries TRBV7-7 and TRBJ2-1; the match to TRBD2 covers 11 bases. The CDR3 is 16 residues long. The J segment lost 6 bases and the V segment lost 5 bases, leaving 9 bases of the junction unmatched. Germline assignment: CDR1 SSHAT and CDR2 FNYEAQ (reference sequence). CDR3 protein: CASSPHSGRALNEQFF. The DNA for the CDR3 is TGTGCCAGCAGCCCACATAGCGGGAGGGCCCTCAATGAGCAGTTCTTC.

This clonotype was picked up many times. The rearrangement uses TRBV12-3 or TRBV12-4 and TRBJ2-2; the match to TRBD2 covers 8 bases. V shed 6 bases, J shed 3 bases, and the junction held 6 bases outside the gene matches. The CDR3 loop spans 15 amino acids. CDR3 loop: CASSIAGRYTGELFF. As DNA, the CDR3 is TGTGCCAGCAGCATAGCGGGGCGATACACCGGGGAGCTGTTTTTT.

This clonotype was recorded at least ten times. The rearrangement links TRBV10-3 to TRBJ1-2; the D gene is possibly TRBD1 (6 bases). Per germline, CDR1 ENHRY and CDR2 SYGVKD. V lost 6 bases and J lost 5, with 16 bases in between. This CDR3 comprises 14 residues. Here the CDR3 reads CAISRDILFYGYTF. Here the CDR3 DNA reads TGTGCCATCAGCCGGGACATATTATTTTATGGCTACACCTTC.